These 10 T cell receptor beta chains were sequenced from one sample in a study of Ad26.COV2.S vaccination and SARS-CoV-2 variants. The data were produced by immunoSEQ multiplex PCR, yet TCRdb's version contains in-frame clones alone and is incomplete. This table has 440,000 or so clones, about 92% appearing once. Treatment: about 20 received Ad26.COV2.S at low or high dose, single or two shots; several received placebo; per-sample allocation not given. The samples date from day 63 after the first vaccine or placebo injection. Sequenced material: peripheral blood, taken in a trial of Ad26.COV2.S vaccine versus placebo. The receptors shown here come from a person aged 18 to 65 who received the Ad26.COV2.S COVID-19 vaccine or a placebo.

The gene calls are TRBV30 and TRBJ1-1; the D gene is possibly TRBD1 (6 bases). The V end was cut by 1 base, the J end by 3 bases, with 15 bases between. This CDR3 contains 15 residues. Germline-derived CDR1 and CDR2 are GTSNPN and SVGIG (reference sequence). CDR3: CAWSALGQRDTEAFF. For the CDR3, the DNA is TGTGCCTGGAGTGCCCTCGGACAGCGAGACACTGAAGCTTTCTTT. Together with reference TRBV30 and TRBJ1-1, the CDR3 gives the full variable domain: SQTIHQWPATLVQPVGSPLSLECTVEGTSNPNLYWYRQAAGRGLQLLFYSVGIGQISSEVPQNLSASRPQDRQFILSSKKLLLSDSGFYLCAWSALGQRDTEAFFGQGTRLTVV.

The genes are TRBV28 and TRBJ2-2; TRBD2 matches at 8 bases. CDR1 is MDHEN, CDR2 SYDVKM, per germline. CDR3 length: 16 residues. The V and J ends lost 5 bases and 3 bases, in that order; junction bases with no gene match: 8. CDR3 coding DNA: TGTGCCAGCAGTCCGTTGGACGGGAGGGACACCGGGGAGCTGTTTTTT. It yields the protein CASSPLDGRDTGELFF.

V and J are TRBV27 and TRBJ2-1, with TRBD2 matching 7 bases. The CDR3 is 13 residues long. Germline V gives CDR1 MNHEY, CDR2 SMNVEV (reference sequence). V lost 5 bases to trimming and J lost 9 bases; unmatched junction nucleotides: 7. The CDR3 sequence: CASSLGTTIEQFF. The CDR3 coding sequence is TGTGCCAGCAGTCTCGGGACTACCATTGAGCAGTTCTTC.

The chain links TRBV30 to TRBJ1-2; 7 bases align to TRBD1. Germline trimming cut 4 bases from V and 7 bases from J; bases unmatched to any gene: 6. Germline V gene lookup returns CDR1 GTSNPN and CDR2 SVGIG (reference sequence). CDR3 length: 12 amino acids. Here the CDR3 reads CAWKEGAAGYTF. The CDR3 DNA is TGTGCCTGGAAGGAGGGGGCCGCTGGCTACACCTTC.

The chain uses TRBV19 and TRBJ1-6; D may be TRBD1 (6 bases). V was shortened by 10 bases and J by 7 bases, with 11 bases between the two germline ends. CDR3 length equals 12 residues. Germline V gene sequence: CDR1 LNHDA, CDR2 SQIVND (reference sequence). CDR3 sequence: CATGHQNSPLHF. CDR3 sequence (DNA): TGTGCCACGGGACATCAGAATTCACCCCTCCACTTT.

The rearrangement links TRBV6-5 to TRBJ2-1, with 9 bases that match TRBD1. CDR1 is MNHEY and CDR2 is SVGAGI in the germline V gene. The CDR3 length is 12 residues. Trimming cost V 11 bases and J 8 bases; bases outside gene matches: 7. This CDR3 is CASWDRVHEQFF. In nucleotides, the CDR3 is TGTGCCTCGTGGGACAGGGTACATGAGCAGTTCTTC.

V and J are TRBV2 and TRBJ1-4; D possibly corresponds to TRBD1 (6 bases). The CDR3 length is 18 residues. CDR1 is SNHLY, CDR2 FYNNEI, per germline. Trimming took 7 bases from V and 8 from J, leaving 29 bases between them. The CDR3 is CASNNPGQTSFSPEKLFF. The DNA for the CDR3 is TGTGCCAGCAATAACCCTGGACAGACCAGTTTTAGCCCCGAAAAACTGTTTTTT.

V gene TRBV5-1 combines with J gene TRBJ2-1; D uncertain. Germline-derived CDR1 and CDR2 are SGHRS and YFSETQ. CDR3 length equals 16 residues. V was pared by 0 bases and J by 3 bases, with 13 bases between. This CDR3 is CASSLEPSVVYNEQFF. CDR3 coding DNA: TGCGCCAGCAGCTTGGAACCCTCCGTGGTCTACAATGAGCAGTTCTTC.

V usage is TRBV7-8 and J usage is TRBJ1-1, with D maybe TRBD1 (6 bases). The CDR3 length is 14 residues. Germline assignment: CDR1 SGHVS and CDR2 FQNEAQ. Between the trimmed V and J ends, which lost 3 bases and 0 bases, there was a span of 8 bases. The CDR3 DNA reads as TGTGCCAGCAGCTTGGGGGCCATGAACACTGAAGCTTTCTTT. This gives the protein CASSLGAMNTEAFF. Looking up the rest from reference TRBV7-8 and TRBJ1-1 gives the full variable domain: GAGVSQSPRYKVAKRGQDVALRCDPISGHVSLFWYQQALGQGPEFLTYFQNEAQLDKSGLPSDRFFAERPEGSVSTLKIQRTQQEDSAVYLCASSLGAMNTEAFFGQGTRLTVV.

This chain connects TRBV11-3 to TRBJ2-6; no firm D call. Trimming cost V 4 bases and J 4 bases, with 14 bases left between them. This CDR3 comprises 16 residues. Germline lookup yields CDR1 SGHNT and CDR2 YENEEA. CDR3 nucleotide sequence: TGTGCCAGCAGCTCCTCCCTTCCGGAAGGGGCCAACGTCCTGACTTTC. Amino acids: CASSSSLPEGANVLTF.